The 17 T cell receptor beta chains below were found in one sample sequenced in a study of early T cells in non-severe SARS-CoV-2 infection. A single record per CDR3 protein comes from TCRdb applying MiXCR to the 5' RACE reads. The data hold 60,000 to 70,000 distinct CDR3 sequences, with roughly 5% observed a single time. Material for sequencing was whole blood. All receptors derive from an adult who was a healthcare worker with PCR-confirmed SARS-CoV-2 infection or an uninfected control (not recorded which).

This clonotype was detected ten times or more. This chain uses TRBV12-3 or TRBV12-4 with TRBJ2-1; TRBD2 is a possible D gene (6 bases). The CDR3 loop spans 18 amino acids. Trimming took 1 base from V and 0 from J, leaving 16 bases between them. The CDR3 sequence: CASSLGAGTLSSYNEQFF. In DNA, the CDR3 is TGTGCCAGCAGTTTAGGGGCGGGGACGCTTAGCTCCTACAATGAGCAGTTCTTC.

V gene TRBV7-2 combines with J gene TRBJ2-1; D not resolved. The CDR3 covers 14 residues. The germline V gene has CDR1 SGHTA and CDR2 FQGNSA. V shed 3 bases and J shed 9 bases, with 15 bases lying between them. For the CDR3, the DNA is TGTGCCAGCAGCTTCGTACCTCCCCCCGGTGAGCAGTTCTTC. Protein: CASSFVPPPGEQFF.

This clonotype was counted at least ten times. The chain is built from TRBV24-1 and TRBJ2-1; D uncertain. Germline V gives CDR1 KGHDR, CDR2 SFDVKD. The CDR3 is 17 residues long. Trimming shortened V by 2 bases and J by 5 bases, and 18 bases separated the two germline ends. The CDR3 DNA reads as TGTGCCACCAGTGATTCCTCCCTCTCAGTGGTGGACAATGAGCAGTTCTTC. Translated: CATSDSSLSVVDNEQFF.

This clonotype was seen at least ten times. The chain links TRBV7-9 to TRBJ2-2; D gene ambiguous. Germline loops: CDR1 SEHNR, CDR2 FQNEAQ (reference sequence). The CDR3 has 13 residues. V lost 0 bases and J 4 bases, leaving 3 bases between the germline ends. The CDR3 DNA follows: TGTGCCAGCAGCTTAGCAGTCACCGGGGAGCTGTTTTTT. Encoded protein: CASSLAVTGELFF.

This clonotype was recorded at least ten times. CDR3 in amino acids: CATSDYNYGYTF. The CDR3, as DNA: TGTGCCACCAGTGATTACAACTATGGCTACACCTTC. The chain is built from TRBV24-1 and TRBJ1-2; D is undetermined. Germline V CDR1 and CDR2: KGHDR, SFDVKD. V was clipped by 2 bases and J by 2 bases, with 2 bases between them. This CDR3 region has 12 residues.

The chain has TRBV6-6 and TRBJ1-3; TRBD1 might be the D (5 bases). Germline CDR1 MNHNY, CDR2 SVGAGI (reference sequence). V dropped 6 bases and J dropped 2 bases, with 14 bases sitting between them. This CDR3 is 15 amino acids long. Here the CDR3 reads CASREDIQTGNTIYF. The CDR3 bases are TGTGCCAGCAGGGAGGACATCCAAACTGGAAACACCATATATTTT.

This clonotype has just a few counts. The gene calls are TRBV20-1 and TRBJ2-7; D is unclear. The CDR3 consists of 11 residues. Trimming left V 6 bases short and J 4 bases short, with 10 bases between. Germline values: CDR1 DFQATT, CDR2 SNEGSKA (reference sequence). This CDR3 reads CSAPVQYEQYF. The CDR3 DNA reads as TGCAGTGCCCCCGTACAGTACGAGCAGTACTTC.

This clonotype was counted at least ten times. CDR3 protein: CASSADGSRVVLSQYF. CDR3 sequence (DNA): TGTGCCAGTAGTGCGGACGGCTCTCGGGTAGTTCTATCGCAGTATTTT. The V call is TRBV19, the J call TRBJ2-3; D gene unclear. V shed 5 bases and J shed 10 bases, with 25 bases lying between them. The CDR3 is 16 amino acids. Germline V lookup: CDR1 LNHDA, CDR2 SQIVND (reference sequence).

This clonotype occurred many times. V gene TRBV5-5 combines with J gene TRBJ1-2; D is possibly TRBD1 (5 bases). This CDR3 spans 12 amino acids. Germline V gene sequence: CDR1 SGHKS, CDR2 YYEKEE (reference sequence). V was pared by 3 bases and J by 6 bases, with 9 bases between. CDR3 sequence: CASSSPTDGYTF. For the CDR3, the DNA is TGTGCCAGCAGCTCGCCGACAGATGGCTACACCTTC.

The chain couples TRBV2 to TRBJ1-4; tentatively, D is TRBD1 (5 bases). Germline V gene data show CDR1 as SNHLY and CDR2 as FYNNEI. The CDR3 has 14 residues. Trimming cost V 6 bases and J 5 bases, with 13 bases left between them. The DNA of the CDR3 is TGTGCCAGCAGCAGGGACCGGTCCAATGAAAAACTGTTTTTT. Residues: CASSRDRSNEKLFF.

This clonotype has ten or more counts. This sequence joins TRBV7-6 and TRBJ2-7; D possibly corresponds to TRBD2 (5 bases). CDR3 length: 14 residues. The germline V gene has CDR1 SGHVS and CDR2 FNYEAQ. The V and J ends lost 1 base and 2 bases respectively, with 9 bases between them. Written as DNA, the CDR3 is TGTGCCAGCAGCTTAGAACCCGGGGCCTACGAGCAGTACTTC. It is translated as CASSLEPGAYEQYF.

The genes are TRBV19 and TRBJ2-6, with 8 bases fitting TRBD1. Trimming removed 9 bases from V and 0 bases from J; junction bases left unmatched: 7. CDR3 length: 16 amino acids. The V gene's germline CDR1 is LNHDA and CDR2 SQIVND (reference sequence). CDR3 sequence: CASNRGFPSGANVLTF. As DNA, the CDR3 is TGTGCCAGCAACAGGGGGTTCCCCTCTGGGGCCAACGTCCTGACTTTC.

In its sample, this clonotype was seen many times. The chain carries TRBV29-1 and TRBJ2-3; 13 bases are a match to TRBD2. V was pared by 4 bases and J by 3 bases, with 1 base of the junction left unmatched. The CDR3 sequence is 14 residues long. Germline-derived CDR1 and CDR2 are SQVTM and ANQGSEA. The DNA for the CDR3 is TGCAGCGTTGGGACTAGCGGGAGTACAGATACGCAGTATTTT. Translating gives CSVGTSGSTDTQYF.

This clonotype was observed at least ten times. V usage is TRBV24-1 and J usage is TRBJ2-3; 9 nucleotides match TRBD2. Looked up from germline, CDR1 is KGHDR and CDR2 is SFDVKD. The CDR3 sequence is 18 residues long. J was trimmed by 4 bases and V by 5 bases; bases with no gene match: 15. The CDR3 loop is CATSGPHHGGGAADTQYF. As DNA, the CDR3 is TGTGCCACCAGTGGCCCCCACCACGGCGGGGGGGCCGCAGATACGCAGTATTTT.

This clonotype was found many times. The rearrangement links TRBV10-3 to TRBJ2-5; D possibly corresponds to TRBD1 (7 bases). Looked up from germline, CDR1 is ENHRY and CDR2 is SYGVKD. Deletions cut 5 bases from V and 1 base from J, with 17 bases between. This CDR3 is 16 amino acids long. CDR3: CAISPIAAGGQETQYF. CDR3 DNA sequence: TGTGCCATCAGTCCTATAGCGGCAGGGGGCCAAGAGACCCAGTACTTC.

This clonotype was counted between two and nine times. This sequence joins TRBV24-1 and TRBJ1-5, with D unresolved. CDR3 length: 13 residues. Between the trimmed V and J ends, which lost 6 bases and 0 bases, there was a span of 5 bases. Germline-derived CDR1 and CDR2 are KGHDR and SFDVKD. The chain's CDR3 is CATSRDSNQPQHF. The CDR3 bases are TGTGCCACCAGTCGTGATAGCAATCAGCCCCAGCATTTT.

Ten or more counts support this clonotype. The rearrangement uses TRBV7-2 and TRBJ2-3, with 8 bases identical to TRBD2. V trimming: 5 bases; J trimming: 2 bases; junction bases outside the gene matches: 12. From germline, CDR1 is SGHTA and CDR2 FQGNSA. The CDR3 totals 17 residues. In DNA, the CDR3 is TGTGCCAGCAGCCGTCTCCCGTTGACTAGCGTCACAGATACGCAGTATTTT. This encodes CASSRLPLTSVTDTQYF.